Following are 22 T cell receptor beta chains from one sample sequenced in a study of T cells after yellow fever vaccination. Using its own MiXCR run on the 5' RACE reads, TCRdb lists one record per CDR3 protein. This sample has over 85,000 distinct CDR3 sequences; around 9.8% occur once, and the top ten carry around a sixth. This specimen was CD8+ T cells not binding an NS4B(214-222) dextramer, sorted from PBMCs, taken roughly 15 days after the first yellow fever vaccination. These receptors were obtained from a man younger than 35 who received the YFV17D yellow fever vaccine.

This chain joins TRBV3-1 and TRBJ1-1, with D unclear. This CDR3 region has 16 residues. Between the trimmed V and J ends, which lost 0 bases and 8 bases, there was a span of 19 bases. Per the germline V gene, CDR1 is LGHDT and CDR2 is YNNKEL (reference sequence). The CDR3 protein is CASSQDLDIKGGEAFF. In nucleotides, the CDR3 is TGTGCCAGCAGCCAAGATCTTGATATCAAGGGCGGGGAAGCTTTCTTT.

This clonotype was seen a handful of times. The chain carries TRBV4-2 and TRBJ2-7; D tentatively fits TRBD1 or TRBD2 (6 bases each). CDR1 is LGHNA, CDR2 YNFKEQ, per germline. CDR3 length equals 15 residues. Trimming removed 0 bases from V and 0 bases from J, with 9 bases in between. The CDR3 sequence is CASSQEGGSSYEQYF. CDR3 sequence (DNA): TGTGCCAGCAGCCAAGAAGGGGGGAGCTCCTACGAGCAGTACTTC.

This clonotype occurred a few times. This chain connects TRBV10-3 to TRBJ2-6; D remains ambiguous. Trimming pared 9 bases from V and 4 bases from J, leaving 16 bases between. The CDR3 is 15 residues long. Germline CDR1 reads ENHRY; CDR2 reads SYGVKD. The CDR3 loop reads CAIGPPKAGANVLTF. The CDR3 bases are TGTGCCATAGGCCCCCCGAAGGCCGGGGCCAACGTCCTGACTTTC.

The chain joins TRBV24-1 to TRBJ1-5; TRBD1 is a possible D gene (6 bases). Per the germline V gene, CDR1 is KGHDR and CDR2 is SFDVKD. The length of the CDR3 is 14 residues. Trimming left V 10 bases short and J 6 bases short, with 18 bases between. CDR3 coding DNA: TGTGCCACGGCGGACGGGGGCGCGGGTCAGCCCCAGCATTTT. It codes for CATADGGAGQPQHF.

Only a few counts were recorded for this clonotype. This rearrangement joins TRBV10-3 to TRBJ2-2; no clear D gene. Germline V gives CDR1 ENHRY, CDR2 SYGVKD. Trimming pared 6 bases from V and 11 bases from J, leaving 13 bases between. The CDR3 loop spans 12 amino acids. The CDR3 DNA reads TGTGCCATCAGCTTTGAAACGAGTGAGCTGTTTTTT. Residues: CAISFETSELFF.

The V and J genes are TRBV19 and TRBJ2-1; TRBD2 is a possible D gene (6 bases). The CDR3 runs to 14 residues. V was cut by 3 bases and J by 6 bases, with 12 bases left in between. The germline V gene has CDR1 LNHDA and CDR2 SQIVND (reference sequence). CDR3 sequence reads: CASSMGGVGNEQFF. The CDR3, as DNA: TGTGCCAGTAGTATGGGGGGAGTCGGCAATGAGCAGTTCTTC.

The rearrangement uses TRBV5-6 and TRBJ1-2; 12 bases are a match to TRBD1. Germline CDR1 SGHDT, CDR2 YYEEEE. The ends lost 0 bases at V and 3 bases at J; junction bases unmatched: 6. The length of the CDR3 is 17 residues. CDR3 amino acids: CASSLVGQGAPDYGYTF. The DNA of the CDR3 is TGTGCCAGCAGCTTGGTGGGACAGGGGGCGCCGGACTATGGCTACACCTTC.

This clonotype has only a few counts. CDR3 residues: CASSVNRGLNTEAFF. CDR3 bases: TGCGCCAGCAGCGTGAACAGGGGGCTGAACACTGAAGCTTTCTTT. V usage is TRBV5-1 and J usage is TRBJ1-1, with TRBD1 matching 9 bases. V shed 4 bases, J shed 0 bases, and the junction held 4 bases outside the gene matches. The CDR3 has 15 amino acids. Germline-derived CDR1 and CDR2 are SGHRS and YFSETQ.

This clonotype was counted a few times. The chain carries TRBV6-5 and TRBJ1-5, with a weak D call TRBD1 (6 bases). The CDR3 loop spans 17 amino acids. Germline assignment: CDR1 MNHEY and CDR2 SVGAGI. The V gene lost 4 bases and the J gene lost 2 bases, with 18 bases spanning the gap. The CDR3 protein is CASSSRTEGGGNQPQHF. The CDR3 bases are TGTGCCAGCAGTTCCCGCACGGAGGGGGGTGGCAATCAGCCCCAGCATTTT.

This clonotype was recorded a few times. V and J are TRBV28 and TRBJ2-5; 7 bases are a match to TRBD1. The CDR3 length is 13 residues. The V gene's germline CDR1 is MDHEN and CDR2 SYDVKM. The trim removed 2 bases at V and 7 bases at J, leaving 4 bases unmatched. CDR3 nucleotides: TGTGCCAGCAGTTTAACAGGGGCCGGGACCCAGTACTTC. This sequence encodes CASSLTGAGTQYF.

This clonotype was counted between two and nine times. The chain carries TRBV24-1 and TRBJ1-5; no clear D gene. This CDR3 comprises 14 residues. CDR1 and CDR2 from the germline V gene are KGHDR and SFDVKD. The V and J ends lost 7 bases and 0 bases respectively, with 9 bases between them. CDR3 region: CATSDYSSNQPQHF. The CDR3 nucleotides read TGTGCCACCAGCGACTACAGTAGCAATCAGCCCCAGCATTTT.

V gene TRBV13 combines with J gene TRBJ2-7, with D possibly matching TRBD1 (6 bases). This CDR3 has 15 amino acids. Between the trimmed V and J ends, which lost 8 bases and 1 base, there was a span of 18 bases. Germline CDR1 PRHDT, CDR2 FYEKMQ (reference sequence). The CDR3 DNA follows: TGTGCCAGCTCCTTGGGGGCTGGGTGGTCCTACGAGCAGTACTTC. It yields the protein CASSLGAGWSYEQYF.

V and J are TRBV4-1 and TRBJ1-1; the D is unclear. V was pared by 0 bases and J by 8 bases, with 16 bases between. The germline CDR1 and CDR2 sequences are MGHRA and YSYEKL. The length of the CDR3 is 15 residues. CDR3 loop: CASSQEGLPGYEAFF. The DNA for the CDR3 is TGCGCCAGCAGCCAAGAGGGGTTGCCGGGCTACGAAGCTTTCTTT.

This clonotype has just a few counts. The rearrangement links TRBV7-8 to TRBJ2-1; tentatively, D is TRBD1 (5 bases). The V and J ends lost 4 bases and 7 bases respectively, with 8 bases between them. In germline, CDR1 is SGHVS, CDR2 FQNEAQ. The CDR3 sequence is 12 residues long. The DNA of the CDR3 is TGTGCCAGCAGCTCTGACAGTAATGAGCAGTTCTTC. Its protein is CASSSDSNEQFF.

This clonotype has a handful of counts. The V call is TRBV29-1, the J call TRBJ1-1, with a possible D match to TRBD1 (6 bases). The CDR3 sequence is 13 residues long. Germline CDR1 reads SQVTM; CDR2 reads ANQGSEA. V dropped 7 bases and J dropped 4 bases, with 16 bases sitting between them. The chain's CDR3 is CSAGGGLGTEAFF. Here the CDR3 DNA reads TGCAGCGCTGGGGGGGGGCTGGGCACTGAAGCTTTCTTT. Full variable domain (outside the CDR3, taken from reference TRBV29-1 and TRBJ1-1): SAVISQKPSRDICQRGTSLTIQCQVDSQVTMMFWYRQQPGQSLTLIATANQGSEATYESGFVIDKFPISRPNLTFSTLTVSNMSPEDSSIYLCSAGGGLGTEAFFGQGTRLTVV.

The chain uses TRBV4-2 and TRBJ1-1; D is undetermined. The CDR3 covers 15 residues. Germline CDR1 is LGHNA and CDR2 is YNFKEQ. With 3 bases removed from V and 0 bases from J, the gap between germline ends came to 11 bases. The CDR3 sequence is CASSHESTVNTEAFF. In DNA, the CDR3 is TGTGCCAGCAGCCATGAATCGACGGTGAACACTGAAGCTTTCTTT.

This clonotype showed up many times. The rearrangement links TRBV11-1 to TRBJ2-2; D is possibly TRBD1 (7 bases). The ends were cut back, 5 bases at V and 7 bases at J, with 20 bases in the middle. Germline loops: CDR1 SGHAT, CDR2 FQDESV (reference sequence). The CDR3 runs to 16 residues. DNA for the CDR3: TGTGCCAGCAGCCCCCGACAGGGAGGCTTTTTCGGGGAGCTGTTTTTT. This encodes CASSPRQGGFFGELFF.

This chain joins TRBV4-2 and TRBJ2-4, with 7 bases lining up with TRBD2. Germline lookup yields CDR1 LGHNA and CDR2 YNFKEQ. This CDR3 spans 16 amino acids. With 4 bases clipped from V and 3 bases from J, the junction kept 9 bases outside the gene matches. The CDR3 loop is CASSLTGGIGKNIQYF. CDR3 DNA: TGTGCCAGCAGCCTCACGGGGGGTATTGGCAAAAACATTCAGTACTTC.

This sequence joins TRBV29-1 and TRBJ2-2, with TRBD1 as a possible D gene (6 bases). Trimming removed 7 bases from V and 4 bases from J, with 13 bases in between. The V gene's germline CDR1 is SQVTM and CDR2 ANQGSEA. The CDR3 runs to 13 residues. CDR3 residues: CSARQAITGELFF. CDR3 in DNA: TGCAGCGCCCGACAGGCCATCACCGGGGAGCTGTTTTTT.

This clonotype has a handful of counts. The chain recombines TRBV29-1 with TRBJ2-1; weak D call: TRBD1 (6 bases). V lost 5 bases, J lost 7 bases, and 12 bases lay in between. The CDR3 runs to 12 residues. The V gene's germline CDR1 is SQVTM and CDR2 ANQGSEA. The CDR3 protein is CSVYTGKNEQFF. The CDR3 coding sequence is TGCAGCGTTTATACAGGGAAGAATGAGCAGTTCTTC.

V usage is TRBV27 and J usage is TRBJ2-2; D is undetermined. The CDR3 runs 14 residues. Looked up from germline, CDR1 is MNHEY and CDR2 is SMNVEV (reference sequence). The V gene lost 4 bases and the J gene lost 1 base, with 7 bases spanning the gap. Written as DNA, the CDR3 is TGTGCCAGCAGTTCCCACCTGAACACCGGGGAGCTGTTTTTT. It yields the protein CASSSHLNTGELFF.

The chain has TRBV27 and TRBJ1-1; unclear D gene. The CDR3 has 14 residues. Trimming took 5 bases from V and 0 from J, leaving 10 bases between them. Germline assignment: CDR1 MNHEY and CDR2 SMNVEV (reference sequence). CDR3 amino acids: CASSEIGLNTEAFF. In DNA, the CDR3 is TGTGCCAGCAGTGAGATAGGATTGAACACTGAAGCTTTCTTT.